These 12 T cell receptor beta chains share one sample of origin, sequenced in a study of sequential checkpoint blockade in melanoma. This table comes from immunoSEQ multiplex PCR, and its TCRdb copy is limited to in-frame clones, with some not included. Seen here are roughly 8,400 clones, more than 20% observed once, and the top ten hold 11% to 15%. Treatment defined: randomized to nivolumab then ipilimumab (arm A) or the reverse (arm B). Sequenced here: tumor tissue (inferred from file names), sampled from a patient given nivolumab and ipilimumab in sequence. Receptor source: a human donor with melanoma.

This chain's CDR3 is CASSQNPSGEKTDTQYF. As DNA, the CDR3 is TGTGCCAGCAGCCAAAACCCGTCGGGGGAGAAGACAGATACGCAGTATTTT. The rearrangement joins TRBV11-3 to TRBJ2-3, with D possibly matching TRBD2 (6 bases). The V gene lost 5 bases and the J gene lost 3 bases, with 21 bases spanning the gap. The CDR3 runs to 17 residues. Germline CDR1 and CDR2: SGHNT and YENEEA. Together with reference TRBV11-3 and TRBJ2-3, the CDR3 gives the full variable domain: EAGVVQSPRYKIIEKKQPVAFWCNPISGHNTLYWYLQNLGQGPELLIRYENEEAVDDSQLPKDRFSAERLKGVDSTLKIQPAELGDSAVYLCASSQNPSGEKTDTQYFGPGTRLTVL.

This rearrangement joins TRBV19 to TRBJ1-1; D is unclear. The CDR3 spans 13 residues. Trimming took off 5 bases at V and 2 bases at J, with 9 bases between the two ends. Germline values: CDR1 LNHDA, CDR2 SQIVND (reference sequence). The CDR3: CASSRQRNTEAFF. In DNA, the CDR3 is TGTGCCAGTAGTCGTCAGAGAAACACTGAAGCTTTCTTT.

This chain joins TRBV28 and TRBJ2-6; D not certain. V was pared by 5 bases and J by 1 base, with 6 bases between. The germline gives CDR1 MDHEN, CDR2 SYDVKM. This CDR3 has 14 residues. CDR3: CASSRGSGANVLTF. The CDR3 DNA reads as TGTGCCAGCAGTCGCGGATCTGGGGCCAACGTCCTGACTTTC.

This clone is labeled as medium-sized (0.01 to 0.1%). This chain links TRBV14 with TRBJ1-2; maybe TRBD1 (5 bases). The germline V gene encodes CDR1 SGHDN and CDR2 FVKESK. Trimming stripped 0 bases from V and 4 bases from J, with 12 bases between. The CDR3 loop spans 15 amino acids. Here the CDR3 DNA reads TGTGCCAGCAGCCAAGATGCAGGGACCTCCTATGGCTACACCTTC. Amino acids: CASSQDAGTSYGYTF.

In this sample, this clone turned up a few times. The chain uses TRBV9 and TRBJ2-7; possibly TRBD2 for D (6 bases). Germline-derived CDR1 and CDR2 are SGDLS and YYNGEE. V dropped 6 bases and J dropped 7 bases, with 23 bases sitting between them. The CDR3 is 15 residues long. CDR3 region: CASIPVTGEAPEQYF. The CDR3 bases are TGTGCCAGCATCCCCGTGACCGGGGAGGCCCCAGAGCAGTACTTC. The variable domain in full, completed from reference TRBV9 and TRBJ2-7, reads DSGVTQTPKHLITATGQRVTLRCSPRSGDLSVYWYQQSLDQGLQFLIQYYNGEERAKGNILERFSAQQFPDLHSELNLSSLELGDSALYFCASIPVTGEAPEQYFGPGTRLTVT.

A few counts support this clone. V gene TRBV11-3 combines with J gene TRBJ1-2; D uncertain. Trimming pared 5 bases from V and 3 bases from J, leaving 16 bases between. The V gene's germline CDR1 is SGHNT and CDR2 YENEEA. This CDR3 has 15 residues. The DNA of the CDR3 is TGTGCCAGCAGCCCTTCTGGGCTAGCTCACTATGGCTACACCTTC. Protein product: CASSPSGLAHYGYTF.

This clone was observed a few times. The same CDR3 arises from other DNA sequences in this sample as well. The chain uses TRBV6-8 and TRBJ2-7, with 8 nucleotides matching TRBD2. This CDR3 is 13 amino acids long. Germline V CDR1 and CDR2: MNHGY, SAAAGT. V gave up 2 bases and J gave up 3 bases; unmatched junction bases: 0. CDR3 residues: CASSYAGGYEQYF. The CDR3 coding sequence is TGTGCCAGCAGTTACGCGGGAGGCTACGAGCAGTACTTC.

This clone was counted between two and nine times. The CDR3 DNA reads as TGTGCCACCTCGGGACAGAGCTCCTACAATGAGCAGTTCTTC. Its translation: CATSGQSSYNEQFF. The V gene is TRBV28, the J gene TRBJ2-1; 7 positions agree with TRBD1. This CDR3 contains 14 residues. CDR1 is MDHEN and CDR2 is SYDVKM in the germline V gene. V was clipped by 10 bases and J by 0 bases; unmatched bases: 6. Full variable domain (missing parts from reference TRBV28 and TRBJ2-1): DVKVTQSSRYLVKRTGEKVFLECVQDMDHENMFWYRQDPGLGLRLIYFSYDVKMKEKGDIPEGYSVSREKKERFSLILESASTNQTSMYLCATSGQSSYNEQFFGPGTRLTVL.

In its sample, this clone was seen a few times. CDR3 nucleotide sequence: TGTGCCAGCCATCCTGGGGGGTCAGGACCTCATCAGCCCCAGCATTTT. Protein product: CASHPGGSGPHQPQHF. The chain recombines TRBV11-3 with TRBJ1-5; tentative D call: TRBD1 (5 bases). Germline CDR1 and CDR2: SGHNT and YENEEA. This CDR3 comprises 16 residues. Trimming shortened V by 8 bases and J by 5 bases, and 22 bases separated the two germline ends.

The V call is TRBV6-8, the J call TRBJ2-2; D is ambiguous. Trimming removed 6 bases from V and 2 bases from J, with 10 bases in between. This CDR3 contains 14 residues. Germline CDR1 MNHGY, CDR2 SAAAGT. The CDR3: CASSPGLNTGELFF. Written as DNA, the CDR3 is TGTGCCAGCAGCCCGGGCCTTAACACCGGGGAGCTGTTTTTT.

This chain connects TRBV29-1 to TRBJ1-2; D may be TRBD1 (6 bases). The V end lost 1 base, the J end lost 10 bases, and 13 bases lay between the germline ends. CDR1 is SQVTM and CDR2 is ANQGSEA in the germline V gene. This CDR3 region has 12 residues. CDR3 amino acids: CSVEGGQLYYTF. CDR3 nucleotide sequence: TGCAGCGTTGAAGGCGGACAGCTATACTACACCTTC.

For the CDR3, the DNA is TGTGCCAGTAGCCCCCCCGGAGGGGATACGCAGTATTTT. Protein: CASSPPGGDTQYF. The J gene is TRBJ2-3, the V gene TRBV19, with D tentatively TRBD2 (6 bases). Trimming stripped 6 bases from V and 6 bases from J, with 13 bases between. The germline V gene has CDR1 LNHDA and CDR2 SQIVND (reference sequence). CDR3 size: 13 residues.